This T cell receptor beta chain was profiled in a study of beta chain features in type 1 diabetes. Study at large: What patients shared with healthy donors was a similar profile of age, gender and cell yields.

Study outcomes and limitations: Moderate yet significant TCRB CDR3 shortening was seen in Type 1 diabetes patients in all four CD4+ subsets. PCR might favor shorter templates, equally in patients and controls.

The CDR3 is 13 residues long. Trimming cost V 5 bases and J 2 bases, with 12 bases left between them. Germline V gives CDR1 GTSNPN, CDR2 SVGIG (reference sequence). Blood was drawn once from each donor into heparinised tubes. The draws averaged about 120 mL. A CD45RO/CCR7/CD25/CD127/CD95/CD27 panel sorted naive, central memory, regulatory and stem cell-like memory CD4+ cells. Turning to this clone: As yet, its antigen is unknown.

Expressed TCRB transcripts were sequenced after all isolated RNA was converted to cDNA. The method was immunoSEQ multiplex PCR; TCRdb's version includes in-frame clones alone and lacks a portion of them. The sample yields under 850,000 clones, 13% seen once. Source material: naive CD4+ T cells from blood. The clonotype comes from a man in his late teens or twenties with type 1 diabetes. This chain uses TRBV30 with TRBJ1-1; D is ambiguous. The CDR3 DNA reads TGTGCCTGGGGAAAAAATCTAAACACTGAAGCTTTCTTT. As protein: CAWGKNLNTEAFF. Variable domain in full (rest from reference TRBV30 and TRBJ1-1): SQTIHQWPATLVQPVGSPLSLECTVEGTSNPNLYWYRQAAGRGLQLLFYSVGIGQISSEVPQNLSASRPQDRQFILSSKKLLLSDSGFYLCAWGKNLNTEAFFGQGTRLTVV.